This entry describes one T cell receptor beta chain. The sample belongs to a study of blood T cell repertoires in COVID-19. The germline CDR1 and CDR2 sequences are SGHVS and FNYEAQ. After removal of 1 base from V and 0 bases from J, the junction contained 11 bases not matched to a gene. This CDR3 comprises 18 residues. Assay: immunoSEQ multiplex PCR; the TCRdb copy retains only in-frame clones and omits some. The table records around 200,000 clones, approximately 86% of them present only once. The sample consisted of peripheral blood. The genes are TRBV7-6 and TRBJ1-1, with 7 bases aligning to TRBD1. This TCR was sampled from a woman of 80 years or more with acute or convalescent COVID-19. The CDR3 DNA sequence: TGTGCCAGCAGCTTAGAGGGAACTAACAGGGGCATGAACACTGAAGCTTTCTTT. Its translation is CASSLEGTNRGMNTEAFF. The whole variable domain, remainder taken from reference TRBV7-6 and TRBJ1-1, is GAGVSQSPRYKVTKRGQDVALRCDPISGHVSLYWYRQALGQGPEFLTYFNYEAQQDKSGLPNDRFSAERPEGSISTLTIQRTEQRDSAMYRCASSLEGTNRGMNTEAFFGQGTRLTVV.